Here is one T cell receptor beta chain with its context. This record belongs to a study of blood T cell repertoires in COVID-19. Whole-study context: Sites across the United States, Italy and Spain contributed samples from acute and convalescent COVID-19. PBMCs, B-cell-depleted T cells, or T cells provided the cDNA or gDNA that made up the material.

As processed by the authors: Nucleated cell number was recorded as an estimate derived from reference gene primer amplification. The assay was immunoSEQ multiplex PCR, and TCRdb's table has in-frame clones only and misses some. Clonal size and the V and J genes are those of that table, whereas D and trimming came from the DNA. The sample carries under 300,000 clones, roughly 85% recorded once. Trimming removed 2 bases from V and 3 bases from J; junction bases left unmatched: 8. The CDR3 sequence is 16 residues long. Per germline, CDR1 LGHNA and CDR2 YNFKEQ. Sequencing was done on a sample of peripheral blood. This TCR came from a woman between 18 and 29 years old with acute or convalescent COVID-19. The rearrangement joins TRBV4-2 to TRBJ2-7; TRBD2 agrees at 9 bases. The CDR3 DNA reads TGTGCCAGCAGCCAATCGGATAGCGGGAGTTACTACGAGCAGTACTTC. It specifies CASSQSDSGSYYEQYF.